This T cell receptor (beta chain) was obtained from a study of Tregs in tolerant kidney transplant recipients. Study results and caveats: Nucleotide sequences could not be compared across some patients' samples due to primer changes. Donor-specific Treg expansion exceeded global Treg expansion in tolerant patients, suggesting antigen drive. This study did not directly address biological reproducibility.

Using immunoSEQ multiplex PCR, the repertoire was profiled, and TCRdb retains in-frame clones only, with some absent. Seen here are 95,000 to 120,000 clones, around 90% observed once, and the top ten hold 0.34%. This clone was counted between two and nine times. The antigen is undetermined. CDR1 and CDR2 (germline): SGHTA, FQGNSA. Germline trimming cut 1 base from V and 0 bases from J; bases unmatched to any gene: 4. This CDR3 comprises 16 residues. Thawed PBMCs were FACS-sorted into unstimulated CD4+CD25+CD127- regulatory T cells, CD4+CD25- non-regulatory cells, CD4 and CD8 cells. The receptor comes from a human donor who received a combined kidney and bone marrow transplant. This chain links TRBV7-2 with TRBJ2-5; 8 bases agree with TRBD2. This sample comprised CD4+ T cells from blood, obtained before the transplant. The CDR3 sequence: CASSLESGGYQETQYF. The CDR3, as DNA: TGTGCCAGCAGCTTAGAATCGGGAGGGTACCAAGAGACCCAGTACTTC.